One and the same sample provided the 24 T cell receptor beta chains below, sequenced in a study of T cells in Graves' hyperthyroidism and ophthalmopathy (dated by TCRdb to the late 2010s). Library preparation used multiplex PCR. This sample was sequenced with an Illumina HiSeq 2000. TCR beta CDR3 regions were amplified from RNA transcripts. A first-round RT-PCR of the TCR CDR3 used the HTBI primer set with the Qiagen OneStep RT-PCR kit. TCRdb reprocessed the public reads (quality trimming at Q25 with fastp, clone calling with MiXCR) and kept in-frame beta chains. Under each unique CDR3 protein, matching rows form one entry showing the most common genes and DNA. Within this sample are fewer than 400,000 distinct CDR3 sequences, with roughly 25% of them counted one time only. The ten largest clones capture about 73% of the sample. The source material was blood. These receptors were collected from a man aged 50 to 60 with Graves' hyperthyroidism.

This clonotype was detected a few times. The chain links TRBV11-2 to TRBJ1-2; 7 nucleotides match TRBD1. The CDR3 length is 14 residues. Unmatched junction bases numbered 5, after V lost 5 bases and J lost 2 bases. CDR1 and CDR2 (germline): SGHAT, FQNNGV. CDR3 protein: CASSRTDRNYGYTF. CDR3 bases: TGTGCCAGCAGCCGCACGGACAGGAACTATGGCTACACCTTC.

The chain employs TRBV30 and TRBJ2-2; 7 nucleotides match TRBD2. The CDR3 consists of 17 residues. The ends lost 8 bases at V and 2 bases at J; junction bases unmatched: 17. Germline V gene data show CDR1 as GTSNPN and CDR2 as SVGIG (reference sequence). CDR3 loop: CALLPLTSKRNTGELFF. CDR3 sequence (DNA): TGTGCCCTCCTTCCTCTGACTAGCAAGAGAAACACCGGGGAGCTGTTTTTT.

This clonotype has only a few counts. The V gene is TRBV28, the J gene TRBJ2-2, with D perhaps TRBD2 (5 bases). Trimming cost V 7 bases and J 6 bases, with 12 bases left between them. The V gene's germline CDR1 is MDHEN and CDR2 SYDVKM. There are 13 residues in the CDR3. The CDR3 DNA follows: TGTGCCAGCACCCCCCCGGGGTCCGGGGAGCTGTTTTTT. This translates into CASTPPGSGELFF. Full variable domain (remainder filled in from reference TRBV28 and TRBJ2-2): DVKVTQSSRYLVKRTGEKVFLECVQDMDHENMFWYRQDPGLGLRLIYFSYDVKMKEKGDIPEGYSVSREKKERFSLILESASTNQTSMYLCASTPPGSGELFFGEGSRLTVL.

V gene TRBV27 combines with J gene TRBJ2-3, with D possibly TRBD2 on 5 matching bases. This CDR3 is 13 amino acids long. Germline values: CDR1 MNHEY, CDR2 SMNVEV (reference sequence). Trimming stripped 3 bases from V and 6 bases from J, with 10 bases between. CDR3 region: CASSLREQDTQYF. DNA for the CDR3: TGTGCCAGCAGTTTGAGGGAACAGGATACGCAGTATTTT.

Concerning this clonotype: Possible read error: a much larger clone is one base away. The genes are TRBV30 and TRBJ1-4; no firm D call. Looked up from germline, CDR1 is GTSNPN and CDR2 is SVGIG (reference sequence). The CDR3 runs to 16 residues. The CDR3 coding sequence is TGTGCCTGGAGTGTACTATCGGGTCGCCCGGAAGAAAAACTGTCTTTT. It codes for CAWSVLSGRPEEKLSF.

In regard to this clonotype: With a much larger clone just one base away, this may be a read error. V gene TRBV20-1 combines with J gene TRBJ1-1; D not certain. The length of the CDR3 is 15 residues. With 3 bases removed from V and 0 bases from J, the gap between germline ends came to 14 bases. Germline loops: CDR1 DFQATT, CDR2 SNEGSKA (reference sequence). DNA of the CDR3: TGCAGTGCTAGGAGAGGTGAAGAGATGAACACTGAAGCTTTCTTT. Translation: CSARRGEEMNTEAFF.

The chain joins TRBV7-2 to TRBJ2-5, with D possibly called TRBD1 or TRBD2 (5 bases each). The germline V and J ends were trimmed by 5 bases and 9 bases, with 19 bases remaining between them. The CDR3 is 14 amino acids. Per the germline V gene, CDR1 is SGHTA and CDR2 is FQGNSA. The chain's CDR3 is CASSLGAAGGSQYF. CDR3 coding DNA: TGTGCCAGCAGCCTAGGGGCCGCGGGTGGGTCCCAGTACTTC.

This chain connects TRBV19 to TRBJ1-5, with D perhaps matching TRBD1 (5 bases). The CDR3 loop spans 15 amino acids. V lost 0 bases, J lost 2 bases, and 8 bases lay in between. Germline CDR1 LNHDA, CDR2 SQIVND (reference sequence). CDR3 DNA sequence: TGTGCCAGTAGTATAGACGGGGGAGGCAATCAGCCCCAGCATTTT. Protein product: CASSIDGGGNQPQHF.

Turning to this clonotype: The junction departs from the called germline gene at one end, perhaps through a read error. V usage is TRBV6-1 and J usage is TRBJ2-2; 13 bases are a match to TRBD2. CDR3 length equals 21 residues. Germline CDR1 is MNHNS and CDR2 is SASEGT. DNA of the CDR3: TGTGCCAGCAGTGTAAATACTCCGGGACTAGCGGGGAGAGCTGACACCGGGGAGCGGTTTTTT. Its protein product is CASSVNTPGLAGRADTGERFF.

CDR3 nucleotides: TGTGCCAGTAGTAAAGGGAGGGCCGGGGAGCTGTTTTTT. Residues: CASSKGRAGELFF. This chain connects TRBV2 to TRBJ2-2; TRBD2 matches 7 bases. Germline lookup yields CDR1 SNHLY and CDR2 FYNNEI. The CDR3 totals 13 residues. Trimming took 9 bases from V and 6 from J; bases not matched to a gene: 7. The variable domain in full, completed from reference TRBV2 and TRBJ2-2, reads EPEVTQTPSHQVTQMGQEVILRCVPISNHLYFYWYRQILGQKVEFLVSFYNNEISEKSEIFDDQFSVERPDGSNFTLKIRSTKLEDSAMYFCASSKGRAGELFFGEGSRLTVL.

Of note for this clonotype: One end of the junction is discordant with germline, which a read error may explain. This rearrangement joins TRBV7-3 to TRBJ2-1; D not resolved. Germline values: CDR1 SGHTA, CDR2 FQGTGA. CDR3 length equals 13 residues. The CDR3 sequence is CAGSLTVNNEQFF. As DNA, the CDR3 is TGTGCCGGCAGCTTAACGGTCAACAATGAGCAGTTCTTC.

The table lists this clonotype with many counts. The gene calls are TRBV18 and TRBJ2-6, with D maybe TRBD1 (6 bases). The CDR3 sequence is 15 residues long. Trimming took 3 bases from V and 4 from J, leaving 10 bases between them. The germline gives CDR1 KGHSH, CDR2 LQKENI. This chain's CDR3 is CASSPAGAGANVLTF. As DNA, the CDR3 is TGTGCCAGCTCACCCGCAGGGGCCGGGGCCAACGTCCTGACTTTC.

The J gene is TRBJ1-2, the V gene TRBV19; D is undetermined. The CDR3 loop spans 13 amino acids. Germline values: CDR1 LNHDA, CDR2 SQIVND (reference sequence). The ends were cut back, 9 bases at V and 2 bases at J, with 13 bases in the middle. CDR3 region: CASGGQANYGYTF. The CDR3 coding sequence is TGTGCCAGCGGCGGGCAGGCCAACTATGGCTACACCTTC.

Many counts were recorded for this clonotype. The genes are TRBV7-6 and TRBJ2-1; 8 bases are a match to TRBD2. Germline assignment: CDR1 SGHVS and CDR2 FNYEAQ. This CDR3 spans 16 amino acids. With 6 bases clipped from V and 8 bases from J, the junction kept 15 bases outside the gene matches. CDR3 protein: CASSLRGGSGIDEQFF. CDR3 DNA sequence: TGTGCCAGCAGTCTGCGAGGGGGTAGCGGGATAGATGAGCAGTTCTTC.

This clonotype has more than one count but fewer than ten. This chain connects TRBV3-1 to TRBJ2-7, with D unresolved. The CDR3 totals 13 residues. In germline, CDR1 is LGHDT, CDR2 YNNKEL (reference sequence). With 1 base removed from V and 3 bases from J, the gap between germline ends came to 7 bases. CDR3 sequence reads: CASSQAEFYEQYF. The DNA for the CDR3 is TGTGCCAGCAGCCAAGCCGAGTTCTACGAGCAGTACTTC.

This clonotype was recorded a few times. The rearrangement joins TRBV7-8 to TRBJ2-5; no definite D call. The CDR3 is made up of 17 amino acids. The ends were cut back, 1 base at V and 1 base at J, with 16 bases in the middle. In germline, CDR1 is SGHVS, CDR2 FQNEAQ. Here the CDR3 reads CASSLEVWGVVQETQYF. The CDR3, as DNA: TGTGCCAGCAGCTTAGAGGTATGGGGTGTCGTCCAAGAGACCCAGTACTTC.

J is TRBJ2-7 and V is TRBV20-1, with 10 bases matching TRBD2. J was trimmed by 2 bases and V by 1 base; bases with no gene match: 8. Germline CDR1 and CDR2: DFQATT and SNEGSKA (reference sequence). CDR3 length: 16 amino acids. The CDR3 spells CSARGPGSGRAYEQYF. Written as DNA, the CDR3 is TGCAGTGCTAGAGGCCCGGGGAGCGGGAGGGCCTACGAGCAGTACTTC.

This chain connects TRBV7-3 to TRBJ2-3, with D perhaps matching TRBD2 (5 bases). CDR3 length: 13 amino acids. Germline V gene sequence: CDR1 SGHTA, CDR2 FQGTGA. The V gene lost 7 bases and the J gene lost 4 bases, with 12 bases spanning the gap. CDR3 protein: CASTRSGADTQYF. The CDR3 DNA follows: TGTGCCAGCACCCGCAGCGGCGCAGATACGCAGTATTTT.

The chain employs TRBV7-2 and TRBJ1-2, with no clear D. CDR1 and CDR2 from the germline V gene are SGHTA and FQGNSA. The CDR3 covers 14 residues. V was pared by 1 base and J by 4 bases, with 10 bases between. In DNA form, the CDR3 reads TGTGCCAGCAGCTTAGACCCCAGTGCCTATGGCTACACCTTC. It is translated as CASSLDPSAYGYTF.

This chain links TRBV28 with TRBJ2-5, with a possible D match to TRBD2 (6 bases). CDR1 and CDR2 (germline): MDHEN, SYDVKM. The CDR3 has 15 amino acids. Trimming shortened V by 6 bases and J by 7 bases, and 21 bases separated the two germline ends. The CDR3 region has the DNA TGTGCCAGCAGCTCGATAGGAGGGCCGGCGGGGACCCAGTACTTC. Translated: CASSSIGGPAGTQYF.

The CDR3 nucleotides are TGCAGTGCTAGCCCGGACAGGGCCTCTGGAAACACCATATATTTT. This gives the protein CSASPDRASGNTIYF. The chain joins TRBV20-1 to TRBJ1-3, with 8 positions matching TRBD1. Per germline, CDR1 DFQATT and CDR2 SNEGSKA (reference sequence). The CDR3 is made up of 15 amino acids. Germline trimming cut 3 bases from V and 0 bases from J; bases unmatched to any gene: 4.

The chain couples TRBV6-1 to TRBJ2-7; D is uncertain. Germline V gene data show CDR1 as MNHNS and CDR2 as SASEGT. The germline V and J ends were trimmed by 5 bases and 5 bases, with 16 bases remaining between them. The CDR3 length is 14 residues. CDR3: CASSLTAPRDEQYF. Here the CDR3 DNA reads TGTGCCAGCAGTCTAACGGCCCCTAGGGACGAGCAGTACTTC.

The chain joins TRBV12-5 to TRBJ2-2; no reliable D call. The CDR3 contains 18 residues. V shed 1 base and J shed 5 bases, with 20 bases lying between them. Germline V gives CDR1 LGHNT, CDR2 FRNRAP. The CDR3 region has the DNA TGTGCTAGTGGTTTGGAGAGAACGAACGCCGGAGAAACCGGGGAGCTGTTTTTT. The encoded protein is CASGLERTNAGETGELFF.

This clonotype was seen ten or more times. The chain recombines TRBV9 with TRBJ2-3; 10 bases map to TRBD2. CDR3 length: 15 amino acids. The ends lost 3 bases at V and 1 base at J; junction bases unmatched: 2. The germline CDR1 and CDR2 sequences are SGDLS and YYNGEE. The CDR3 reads CASSALAGGTDTQYF. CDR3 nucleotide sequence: TGTGCCAGCAGCGCCCTAGCGGGAGGCACAGATACGCAGTATTTT.